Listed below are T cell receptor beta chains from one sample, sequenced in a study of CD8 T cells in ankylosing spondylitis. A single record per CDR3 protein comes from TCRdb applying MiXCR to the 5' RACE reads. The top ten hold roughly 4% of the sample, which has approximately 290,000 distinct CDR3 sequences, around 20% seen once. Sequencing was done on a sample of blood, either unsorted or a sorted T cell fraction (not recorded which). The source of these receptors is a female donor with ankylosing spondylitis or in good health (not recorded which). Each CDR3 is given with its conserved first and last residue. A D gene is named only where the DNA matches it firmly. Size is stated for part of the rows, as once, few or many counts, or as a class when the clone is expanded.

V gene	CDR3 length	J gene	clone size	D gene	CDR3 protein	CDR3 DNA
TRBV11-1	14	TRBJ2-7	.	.	CASSPATVSYEQYF	TGTGCCAGCAGCCCCGCAACCGTATCCTACGAGCAGTACTTC
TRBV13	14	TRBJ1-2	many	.	CASSLGDDYYGYTF	TGTGCCAGCAGCTTGGGGGACGACTACTATGGCTACACCTTC
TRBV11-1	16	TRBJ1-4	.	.	CASSAGTSATNEKLFF	TGTGCCAGCAGCGCCGGGACATCCGCAACTAATGAAAAACTGTTTTTT
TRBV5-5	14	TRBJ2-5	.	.	CASKITGEVETQYF	TGTGCCAGCAAAATTACAGGGGAGGTAGAGACCCAGTACTTC
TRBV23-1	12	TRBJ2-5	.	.	CASSQGQEAQYF	TGCGCCAGCAGTCAGGGTCAAGAGGCCCAGTACTTC
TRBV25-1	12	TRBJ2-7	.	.	CASSSRGYEQYF	TGTGCCAGCAGTTCCCGAGGGTACGAGCAGTACTTC
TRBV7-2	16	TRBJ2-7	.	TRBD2	CASSHLKAGGTYEQYF	TGTGCCAGCAGCCACCTGAAGGCGGGAGGTACCTACGAGCAGTACTTC
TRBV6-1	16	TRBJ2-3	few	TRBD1	CASRGQGGWGTDTQYF	TGTGCCAGCAGGGGACAGGGTGGCTGGGGCACAGATACGCAGTATTTT
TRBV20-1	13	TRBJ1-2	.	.	CSASITGRGGYTF	TGCAGTGCTAGTATCACGGGCAGGGGCGGCTACACCTTC
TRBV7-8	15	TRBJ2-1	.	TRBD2	CASRAWGGSNNEQFF	TGTGCCAGCAGGGCTTGGGGCGGGAGCAACAATGAGCAGTTCTTC
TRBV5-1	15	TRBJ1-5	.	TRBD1	CASSLGQGPYWPQHF	TGCGCCAGCAGCTTGGGACAGGGGCCGTATTGGCCCCAGCATTTT
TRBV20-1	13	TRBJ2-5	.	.	CSAPPIPGVTQYF	TGCAGTGCTCCTCCAATTCCCGGGGTGACCCAGTACTTC
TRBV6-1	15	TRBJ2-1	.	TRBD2	CASSLTSGRINEQFF	TGTGCCAGCAGCCTGACTAGCGGGAGGATCAATGAGCAGTTCTTC
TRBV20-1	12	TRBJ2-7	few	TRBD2	CSAGGDSYEQYF	TGCAGTGCGGGGGGGGATTCCTACGAGCAGTACTTC
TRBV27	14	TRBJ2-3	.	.	CASSSIRRTDTQYF	TGTGCCAGCAGTTCCATTAGGCGCACAGATACGCAGTATTTT
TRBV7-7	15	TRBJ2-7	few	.	CASSFGQRRTYEQYF	TGTGCCAGCAGCTTCGGTCAGCGGAGGACCTACGAGCAGTACTTC
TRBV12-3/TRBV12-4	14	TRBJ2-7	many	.	CASRKTFSSYEQYF	TGTGCCAGCAGAAAGACATTTTCCTCCTACGAGCAGTACTTC
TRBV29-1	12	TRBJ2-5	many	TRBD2	CRGGDHQETQYF	TGCCGGGGAGGGGACCATCAAGAGACCCAGTACTTC
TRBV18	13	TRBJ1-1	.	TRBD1	CASSVDRDAEAFF	TGTGCCAGCTCAGTGGACAGGGACGCTGAAGCTTTCTTT
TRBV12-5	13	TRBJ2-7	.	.	CASGLDLEYEQYF	TGTGCTAGTGGTTTGGACCTTGAGTACGAGCAGTACTTC
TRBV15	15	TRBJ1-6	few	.	CATSRSGKKLPPLHF	TGTGCCACCAGCAGATCCGGGAAAAAGCTTCCACCCCTCCACTTT
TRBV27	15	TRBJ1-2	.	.	CASSVHRDLGIGYTF	TGTGCCAGCAGTGTCCACAGGGACCTTGGAATTGGCTACACCTTC
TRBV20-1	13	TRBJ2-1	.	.	CSARLGAYNEQFF	TGCAGTGCTCGACTAGGGGCCTACAATGAGCAGTTCTTC
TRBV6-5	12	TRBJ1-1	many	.	CASSFRGTEAFF	TGTGCCAGCAGCTTCAGAGGGACTGAAGCTTTCTTT
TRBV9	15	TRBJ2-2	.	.	CASSVSGRLSGELFF	TGTGCCAGCAGCGTCTCAGGGAGGCTAAGCGGGGAGCTGTTTTTT
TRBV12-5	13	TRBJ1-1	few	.	CASGLRVYTEAFF	TGTGCTAGTGGTTTGAGGGTTTACACTGAAGCTTTCTTT
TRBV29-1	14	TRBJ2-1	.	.	CSVDEGGFTEEQFF	TGCAGCGTTGATGAGGGAGGATTTACTGAGGAGCAGTTCTTC
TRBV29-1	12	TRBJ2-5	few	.	CSVSIYQETQYF	TGCAGCGTCTCTATCTACCAAGAGACCCAGTACTTC
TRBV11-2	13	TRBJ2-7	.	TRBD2	CASSLGLAASAYF	TGTGCCAGCAGCTTAGGCCTAGCGGCCTCGGCGTACTTC
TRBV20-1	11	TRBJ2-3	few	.	CSAGRGDTQYF	TGCAGTGCCGGCCGGGGAGATACGCAGTATTTT
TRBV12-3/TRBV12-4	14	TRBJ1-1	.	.	CASSLPGLGTEAFF	TGTGCCAGCAGTTTACCCGGGCTTGGCACTGAAGCTTTCTTT
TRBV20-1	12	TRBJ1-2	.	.	CSRGTGDYGYTF	TGCAGTCGCGGGACGGGGGACTATGGCTACACCTTC
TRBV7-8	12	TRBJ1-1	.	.	CASSLMGLEAFF	TGTGCCAGCAGCTTAATGGGCTTAGAAGCTTTCTTT
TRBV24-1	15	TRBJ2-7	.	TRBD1	CATSGTGTGIAEQYF	TGTGCCACCAGCGGTACCGGGACAGGGATTGCCGAGCAGTACTTC
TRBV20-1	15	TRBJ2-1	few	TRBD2	CSAKGASSGYNEQFF	TGCAGTGCTAAGGGAGCCTCTAGCGGGTACAATGAGCAGTTCTTC
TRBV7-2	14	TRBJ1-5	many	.	CASSQLGGNQPQHF	TGTGCCAGCAGCCAACTAGGGGGTAATCAGCCCCAGCATTTT
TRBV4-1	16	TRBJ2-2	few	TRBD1	CASSQERRDRGLQLFF	TGCGCCAGCAGCCAAGAACGAAGGGACAGGGGCCTTCAGCTGTTTTTT
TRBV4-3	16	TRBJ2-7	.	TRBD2	CASSQDWGGNRYEQYF	TGCGCCAGCAGCCAAGATTGGGGGGGGAATAGGTACGAGCAGTACTTC
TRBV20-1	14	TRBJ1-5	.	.	CSARDAVGNQPQHF	TGCAGTGCTAGAGATGCTGTAGGAAATCAGCCCCAGCATTTT
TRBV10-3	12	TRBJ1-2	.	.	CAIKGTGLGYTF	TGTGCCATCAAGGGTACAGGGCTCGGCTACACCTTC
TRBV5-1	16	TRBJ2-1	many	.	CASSLTLSSSYNEQFF	TGCGCCAGCAGCTTAACCTTATCCAGCTCCTACAATGAGCAGTTCTTC
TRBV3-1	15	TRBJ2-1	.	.	CASSQLAHPGDEQFF	TGTGCCAGCAGCCAATTGGCCCATCCTGGAGATGAGCAGTTCTTC
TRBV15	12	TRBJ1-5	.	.	CATSRDWGRWHF	TGTGCCACCAGCAGAGATTGGGGGAGATGGCATTTT
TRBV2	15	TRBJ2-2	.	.	CASSEVYPGTGELFF	TGTGCCAGCAGTGAAGTCTATCCGGGGACCGGGGAGCTGTTTTTT
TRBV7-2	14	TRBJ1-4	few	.	CASSFGQTNEKLFF	TGTGCCAGCAGCTTCGGACAAACTAATGAAAAACTGTTTTTT
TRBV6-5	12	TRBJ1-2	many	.	CASSRRPYGYTF	TGTGCCAGCAGTCGGAGACCCTATGGCTACACCTTC